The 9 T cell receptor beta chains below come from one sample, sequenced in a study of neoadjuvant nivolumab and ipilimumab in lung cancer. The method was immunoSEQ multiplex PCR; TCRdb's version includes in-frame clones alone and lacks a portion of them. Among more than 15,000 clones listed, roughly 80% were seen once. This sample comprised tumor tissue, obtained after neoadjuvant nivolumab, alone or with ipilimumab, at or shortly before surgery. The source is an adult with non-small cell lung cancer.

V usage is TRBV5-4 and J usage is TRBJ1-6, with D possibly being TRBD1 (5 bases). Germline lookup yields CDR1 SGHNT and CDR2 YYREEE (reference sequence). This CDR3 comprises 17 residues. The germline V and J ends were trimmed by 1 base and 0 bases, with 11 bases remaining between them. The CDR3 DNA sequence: TGTGCCAGCAGCTTGCTAGCAGGGAGCTCCTATAATTCACCCCTCCACTTT. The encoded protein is CASSLLAGSSYNSPLHF.

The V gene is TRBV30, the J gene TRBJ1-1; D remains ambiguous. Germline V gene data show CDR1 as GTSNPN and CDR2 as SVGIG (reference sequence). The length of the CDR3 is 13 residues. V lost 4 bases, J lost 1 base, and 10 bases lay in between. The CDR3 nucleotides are TGTGCCTGGACAGTCGGTGGGAACACTGAAGCTTTCTTT. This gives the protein CAWTVGGNTEAFF.

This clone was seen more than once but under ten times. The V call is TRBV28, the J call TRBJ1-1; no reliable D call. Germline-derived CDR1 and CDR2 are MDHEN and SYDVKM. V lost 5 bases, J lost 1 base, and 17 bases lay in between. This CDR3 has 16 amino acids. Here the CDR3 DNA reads TGTGCCAGCAGTCTCCGGTTCCGGGCCCGGAACACTGAAGCTTTCTTT. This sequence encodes CASSLRFRARNTEAFF. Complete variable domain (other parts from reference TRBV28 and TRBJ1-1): DVKVTQSSRYLVKRTGEKVFLECVQDMDHENMFWYRQDPGLGLRLIYFSYDVKMKEKGDIPEGYSVSREKKERFSLILESASTNQTSMYLCASSLRFRARNTEAFFGQGTRLTVV.

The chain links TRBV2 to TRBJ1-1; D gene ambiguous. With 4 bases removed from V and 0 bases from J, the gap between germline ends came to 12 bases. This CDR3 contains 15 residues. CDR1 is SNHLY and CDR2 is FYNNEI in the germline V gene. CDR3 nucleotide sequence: TGTGCCAGCAGTGTCGCGGGTATCATGAACACTGAAGCTTTCTTT. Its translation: CASSVAGIMNTEAFF.

This chain's CDR3 is CASTLPQGSYGYTF. CDR3 bases: TGTGCCAGCACCTTACCACAGGGCAGCTATGGCTACACCTTC. This chain connects TRBV28 to TRBJ1-2; perhaps TRBD1 as D (6 bases). The ends were cut back, 7 bases at V and 4 bases at J, with 16 bases in the middle. Per germline, CDR1 MDHEN and CDR2 SYDVKM. The CDR3 runs to 14 residues.

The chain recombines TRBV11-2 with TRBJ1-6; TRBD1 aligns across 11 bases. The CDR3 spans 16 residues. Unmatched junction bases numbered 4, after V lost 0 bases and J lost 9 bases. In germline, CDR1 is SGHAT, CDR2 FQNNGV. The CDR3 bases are TGTGCCAGCAGCTTAGATGGACAGGGGGCAGGTTCACCCCTCCACTTT. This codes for CASSLDGQGAGSPLHF.

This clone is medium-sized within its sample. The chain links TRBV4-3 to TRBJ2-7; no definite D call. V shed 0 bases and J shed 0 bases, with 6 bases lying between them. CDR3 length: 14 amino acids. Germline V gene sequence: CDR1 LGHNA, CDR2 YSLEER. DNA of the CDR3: TGCGCCAGCAGCCAAGATCTTTCCTCCTACGAGCAGTACTTC. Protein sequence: CASSQDLSSYEQYF.

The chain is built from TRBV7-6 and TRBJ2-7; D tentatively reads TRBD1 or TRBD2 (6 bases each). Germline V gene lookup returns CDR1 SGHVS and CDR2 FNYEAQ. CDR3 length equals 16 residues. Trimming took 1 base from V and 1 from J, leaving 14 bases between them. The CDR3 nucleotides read TGTGCCAGCAGCTTAGAAAGGGGGGCCGGGTCCTACGAGCAGTACTTC. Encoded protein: CASSLERGAGSYEQYF.

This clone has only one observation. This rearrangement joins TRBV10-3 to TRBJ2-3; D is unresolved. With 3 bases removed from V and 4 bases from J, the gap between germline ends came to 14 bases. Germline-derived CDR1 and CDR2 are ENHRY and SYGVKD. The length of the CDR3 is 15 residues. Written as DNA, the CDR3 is TGTGCCATCAGTGATCTGAGTTCGACCCCAGATACGCAGTATTTT. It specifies CAISDLSSTPDTQYF.